This is a list of T cell receptor beta chains from one sample in a study of cytomegalovirus exposure and HLA in healthy donors. Libraries were prepared by immunoSEQ multiplex PCR; TCRdb keeps only in-frame clonotypes and omits some of them. The sample shows tens of thousands of clones, and 4.5% to 6.5% sits with its ten largest clones. The material sequenced was PBMCs. The source is a girl between 10 and 17 years old in good health and CMV-seropositive. The CDR3 runs from the conserved cysteine through the conserved F or W. D genes are given only for firm matches.

d_gene,v_gene,len,j_gene,CDR3nt,CDR3aa
-,TRBV30,11,TRBJ2-1,TGTGCCCCTCCCCCCCACAATGAGCAGTTCTTC,CAPPPHNEQFF
TRBD1,TRBV7-6,16,TRBJ1-2,TGTGCCAGCAGCCGCACACAGGGGGCGACCGCTGAGGGCTACACCTTC,CASSRTQGATAEGYTF
TRBD1,TRBV2,14,TRBJ1-1,TGTGCCACCTTAGAGGGACAGCAAAACACTGAAGCTTTCTTT,CATLEGQQNTEAFF
-,TRBV19,18,TRBJ2-6,TGTGCCAGTAATCCAATCGGTCACTCGAGCTCTGGGGCCAACGTCCTGACTTTC,CASNPIGHSSSGANVLTF
-,TRBV7-9,13,TRBJ1-6,TGTGCCAGCAGCCAAGACAGGCGATCACCCCTCCACTTT,CASSQDRRSPLHF
TRBD1,TRBV19,15,TRBJ2-7,TGTGCCAGTAGTATAGATCCGGACAGGGGCAGCGAGCAGTACTTC,CASSIDPDRGSEQYF
TRBD1,TRBV27,13,TRBJ1-2,TGTGCCAGCAGTCCCGACAGGGGGCTAGGCTACACCTTC,CASSPDRGLGYTF
-,TRBV27,16,TRBJ2-6,TGTGCCAGCAGTTTATCGGGGGCGGCTGGGGCCAACGTCCTGACTTTC,CASSLSGAAGANVLTF
-,TRBV7-9,17,TRBJ2-4,TGTGCCAGCAGCCACGCACAGAAATTTCTAGCCAAAAACATTCAGTACTTC,CASSHAQKFLAKNIQYF
-,TRBV9,12,TRBJ1-1,TGTGCCAGCGAACCGGAGGGGACTGAAGCTTTCTTT,CASEPEGTEAFF
-,TRBV5-1,14,TRBJ2-1,TGCGCCAGCAGCTCGGGACACTCCGACAATGAGCAGTTCTTC,CASSSGHSDNEQFF
TRBD1,TRBV4-2,15,TRBJ1-1,TGTGCCAGCAGCCAAGGAGACAGGGTAAACACTGAAGCTTTCTTT,CASSQGDRVNTEAFF
-,TRBV7-7,15,TRBJ2-2,TGTGCTAGCAGCTTTTCGGGGGAGAACACCGGGGAGCTGTTTTTT,CASSFSGENTGELFF
TRBD1,TRBV28,14,TRBJ1-1,TGTGCCAGCAGTTCCGGGACAGCGAACACTGAAGCTTTCTTT,CASSSGTANTEAFF
-,TRBV2,14,TRBJ2-2,TGTGCCAGCAGTGGCACGGGTCAGCCCGGGGAGCTGTTTTTT,CASSGTGQPGELFF
TRBD1,TRBV6-6,13,TRBJ1-2,TGTGCCAGCCAAACAGGGGGCTCGAGGGGCTACACCTTC,CASQTGGSRGYTF
TRBD1,TRBV27,13,TRBJ2-7,TGTGCCAGCGGACAGGATAGCTCCTACGAGCAGTACTTC,CASGQDSSYEQYF
TRBD1,TRBV27,14,TRBJ2-1,TGTGCCAGCAGTTTAATGGACAGGGTCAATGAGCAGTTCTTC,CASSLMDRVNEQFF
-,TRBV6-6,15,TRBJ2-2,TGTGCCAGCAGTTACTACAGTCCTTCCACCGGGGAGCTGTTTTTT,CASSYYSPSTGELFF
-,TRBV7-9,15,TRBJ2-7,TGTGCCAGCAGCTTAGAAAGATCGGGCCAGGGGGAGCAGTACTTC,CASSLERSGQGEQYF
-,TRBV9,14,TRBJ1-2,TGTGCCAGCAGCGTAGGACAGGTTAACTATGGCTACACCTTC,CASSVGQVNYGYTF
-,TRBV29-1,17,TRBJ2-7,TGCAGCGTTGAAGCTTACCAGGGTCCTGACCTTTCCTACGAGCAGTACTTC,CSVEAYQGPDLSYEQYF
TRBD1,TRBV5-1,15,TRBJ2-2,TGCGCCAGCAGCTGGGGACAGGGAGGCACCGGGGAGCTGTTTTTT,CASSWGQGGTGELFF
-,TRBV2,14,TRBJ1-4,TGTGCCAGCAGCAGGGGAGCAACTAATGAAAAACTGTTTTTT,CASSRGATNEKLFF
TRBD1,TRBV9,15,TRBJ2-2,TGTGCCAGCAGCGCTCGGACAGGGGACACCGGGGAGCTGTTTTTT,CASSARTGDTGELFF
-,TRBV7-9,14,TRBJ2-3,TGTGCCAGCAGCTTTGGGGGCACCACAGATACGCAGTATTTT,CASSFGGTTDTQYF
-,TRBV19,17,TRBJ2-1,TGTGCCAGTAGTATTGCGGGCCGACTGATTTTCTACAATGAGCAGTTCTTC,CASSIAGRLIFYNEQFF
TRBD2,TRBV4-3,15,TRBJ2-7,TGCGCCAGCAGCCCGTCGGGGGGACTTGCCTACGAGCAGTACTTC,CASSPSGGLAYEQYF
TRBD1,TRBV7-6,14,TRBJ1-4,TGTGCCAGCAGCCCGACAGGGTGGGAGGAAAAACTGTTTTTT,CASSPTGWEEKLFF
-,TRBV6-5,15,TRBJ1-4,TGTGCCAGCAGTTACTCCTATGTCGGGGAGGAAAAACTGTTTTTT,CASSYSYVGEEKLFF
TRBD1,TRBV2,14,TRBJ1-4,TGTGCCAGCAGTGGGAGGACAGGGAATGAAAAACTGTTTTTT,CASSGRTGNEKLFF
-,TRBV9,15,TRBJ1-2,TGTGCCAGCAGCGTAGATGGCGGGGGCGACTATGGCTACACCTTC,CASSVDGGGDYGYTF
-,TRBV7-2,14,TRBJ1-1,TGTGCCAGCAGCCCGGGGACGGGGGGGACTGAAGCTTTCTTT,CASSPGTGGTEAFF
TRBD1,TRBV13,17,TRBJ2-1,TGTGCCAGCAGCTTCGGGACAGGGGTTAGCTCCTACAATGAGCAGTTCTTC,CASSFGTGVSSYNEQFF
TRBD1,TRBV25-1,13,TRBJ1-2,TGTGCCAGCAGCGGGACAGTCGACTATGGCTACACCTTC,CASSGTVDYGYTF
-,TRBV5-1,16,TRBJ2-3,TGCGCCAGCAGCTTGGCAGGAGGGGTTGTCACAGATACGCAGTATTTT,CASSLAGGVVTDTQYF
-,TRBV5-5,11,TRBJ2-1,TGTGCCAGCAGCCAGAACAATGAGCAGTTCTTC,CASSQNNEQFF
TRBD1,TRBV4-1,15,TRBJ2-2,TGCGCCAGCAGCCAAGCCGAGGGGGCTGGCGGGGAGCTGTTTTTT,CASSQAEGAGGELFF
TRBD2,TRBV29-1,13,TRBJ2-3,TGCAGCGCCAACGGGGGGGTCACAGATACGCAGTATTTT,CSANGGVTDTQYF
TRBD1,TRBV6-5,16,TRBJ1-5,TGTGCCAGCAGTTACTCCGGGACAGGGGGCAATCAGCCCCAGCATTTT,CASSYSGTGGNQPQHF
-,TRBV7-9,17,TRBJ2-1,TGTGCCAGCAGCCCCCCCCTCAACAGGGGGGGCAAGGATGAGCAGTTCTTC,CASSPPLNRGGKDEQFF
-,TRBV5-4,12,TRBJ1-2,TGTGCCAGCAGCCTAGACAGCTATGGCTACACCTTC,CASSLDSYGYTF
TRBD2,TRBV6-5,15,TRBJ2-3,TGTGCCAGCAGGAGATCTAGCGGGGGGGCACATACGCAGTATTTT,CASRRSSGGAHTQYF
-,TRBV28,15,TRBJ1-6,TGTGCCAGCAGTTCAACGACAGCTCCCATAATCCCCCTCCACTTT,CASSSTTAPIIPLHF
TRBD1,TRBV5-1,15,TRBJ2-5,TGCGCCAGCAGGGGGACAGTAAGTTACCAAGAGACCCAGTACTTC,CASRGTVSYQETQYF
-,TRBV29-1,12,TRBJ1-1,TGCAGCGTTTTGAGGGCGAACACTGAAGCTTTCTTT,CSVLRANTEAFF
-,TRBV6-5,15,TRBJ1-5,TGTGCCAGCAGAGGACGACAGTTTAGCAATCAGCCCCAGCATTTT,CASRGRQFSNQPQHF
TRBD1,TRBV7-9,15,TRBJ1-5,TGTGCCAGCAGCCGAGACGGGACAGGGATTCAGCCCCAGCATTTT,CASSRDGTGIQPQHF
-,TRBV7-2,12,TRBJ1-2,TGTGCCAGCAGCTCGGGGTCTTATGGCTACACCTTC,CASSSGSYGYTF
-,TRBV28,13,TRBJ1-2,TGTGCCAGCAAGGACAGACAAACCTATGGCTACACCTTC,CASKDRQTYGYTF
-,TRBV2,14,TRBJ2-5,TGTGCCAGCAGTGGGCAGGGCACACAAGAGACCCAGTACTTC,CASSGQGTQETQYF
TRBD2,TRBV9,13,TRBJ2-3,TGTGCCAGCGACGGGGGGGCAGCAGATACGCAGTATTTT,CASDGGAADTQYF
TRBD2,TRBV29-1,14,TRBJ2-5,TGCAGCGTTGATGAGCGGGGCCGAAGGGAGACCCAGTACTTC,CSVDERGRRETQYF
TRBD1,TRBV13,15,TRBJ2-5,TGTGCCAGCAGCTTACGGGGGACAGGCCAAGAGACCCAGTACTTC,CASSLRGTGQETQYF
-,TRBV30,12,TRBJ2-5,TGTGCCTGGACCAGGGGTGGAGAGACCCAGTACTTC,CAWTRGGETQYF
TRBD1,TRBV28,15,TRBJ1-1,TGTGCCAGCAGTTTTAGGGACAGGGAGGGCACTGAAGCTTTCTTT,CASSFRDREGTEAFF
-,TRBV9,15,TRBJ1-5,TGTGCCAGCAGCGTAGGGTGGCAGATCAATCAGCCCCAGCATTTT,CASSVGWQINQPQHF
-,TRBV6-5,15,TRBJ1-2,TGTGCCAGCAGTTACACTAGAAAGGTTTTGTCTGGCTACACCTTC,CASSYTRKVLSGYTF
-,TRBV18,14,TRBJ2-7,TGTGCCAGCTCACCACAGGGGGAAGCCTACGAGCAGTACTTC,CASSPQGEAYEQYF